This T cell receptor (beta chain) comes out of a study of shared clonotypes between healthy human individuals. Naive CD8 cells, CD45RO-negative and positively selected for CCR7, excluded terminally differentiated effector memory CD45RA+ cells. Deep-level assay runs were performed. Several immunoSEQ plates held equal portions of the genomic DNA taken from each subset. Profiled with immunoSEQ multiplex PCR; TCRdb holds only in-frame clones, not every one. The table lists 2 million to 2.5 million clones, roughly 94% of them singletons, with more than 0.95% in the top ten. With regard to this clone: As yet, its antigen is unknown.

Findings of the study overall: When naive CD4 clonotypes were compared across several donors, about 4.8% were shared.

The sequence was obtained from a man younger than 35 in good health. Input material: naive CD8+ T cells sorted from blood.

The CDR3 protein is CASSTLGQETQYF. The CDR3 nucleotides are TGTGCCAGTAGTACCCTGGGACAGGAGACCCAGTACTTC. This chain links TRBV19 with TRBJ2-5; 7 bases line up with TRBD1. This CDR3 is built from 13 residues. Germline lookup yields CDR1 LNHDA and CDR2 SQIVND (reference sequence). J was trimmed by 5 bases and V by 4 bases; bases with no gene match: 4.